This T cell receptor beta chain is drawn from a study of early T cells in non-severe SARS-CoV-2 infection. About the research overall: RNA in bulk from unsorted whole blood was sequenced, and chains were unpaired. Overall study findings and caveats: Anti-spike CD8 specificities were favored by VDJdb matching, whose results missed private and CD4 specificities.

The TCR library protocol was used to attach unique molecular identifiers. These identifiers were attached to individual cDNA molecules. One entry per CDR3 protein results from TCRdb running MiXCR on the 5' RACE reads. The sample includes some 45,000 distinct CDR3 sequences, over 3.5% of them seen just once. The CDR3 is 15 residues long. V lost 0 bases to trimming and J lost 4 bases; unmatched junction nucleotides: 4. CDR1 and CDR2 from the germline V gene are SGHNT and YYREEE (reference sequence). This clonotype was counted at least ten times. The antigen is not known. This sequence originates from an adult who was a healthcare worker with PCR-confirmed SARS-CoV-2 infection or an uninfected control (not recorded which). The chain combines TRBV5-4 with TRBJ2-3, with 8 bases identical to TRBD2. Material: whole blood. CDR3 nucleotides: TGTGCCAGCAGCTTGGAAAGGGGACTAGCAGATACGCAGTATTTT. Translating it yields CASSLERGLADTQYF.